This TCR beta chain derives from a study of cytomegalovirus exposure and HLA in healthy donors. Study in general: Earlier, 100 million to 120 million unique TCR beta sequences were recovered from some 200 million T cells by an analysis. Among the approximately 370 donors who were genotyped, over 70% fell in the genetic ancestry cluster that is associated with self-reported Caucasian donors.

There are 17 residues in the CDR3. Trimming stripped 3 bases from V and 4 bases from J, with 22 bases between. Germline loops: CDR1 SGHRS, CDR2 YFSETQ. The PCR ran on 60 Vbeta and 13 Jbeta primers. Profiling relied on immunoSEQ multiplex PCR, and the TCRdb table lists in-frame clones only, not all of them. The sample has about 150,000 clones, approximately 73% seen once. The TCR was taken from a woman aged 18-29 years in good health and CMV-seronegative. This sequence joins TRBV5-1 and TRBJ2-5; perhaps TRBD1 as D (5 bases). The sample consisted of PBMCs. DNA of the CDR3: TGCGCCAGCAGCTCCTGGACGGCAGACATTCAGGGAGAGACCCAGTACTTC. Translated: CASSSWTADIQGETQYF. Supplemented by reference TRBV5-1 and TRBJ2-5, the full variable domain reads KAGVTQTPRYLIKTRGQQVTLSCSPISGHRSVSWYQQTPGQGLQFLFEYFSETQRNKGNFPGRFSGRQFSNSRSEMNVSTLELGDSALYLCASSSWTADIQGETQYFGPGTRLLVL.